Listed here are 22 T cell receptor beta chains from one sample, sequenced in a study of Tregs in tolerant kidney transplant recipients. Assay used: immunoSEQ multiplex PCR; TCRdb lists only in-frame clones, some missing. The table lists about 48,000 clones. Sequencing was performed on CD4+ T cells from blood, taken before the transplant. The receptors here all came from a human donor who received a combined kidney and bone marrow transplant.

For this clone: The read terminates 3 residues before the CDR3 end, so the remaining end is supplied by the germline J gene. The J gene is TRBJ2-5, the V gene TRBV29-1; D unresolved. The CDR3 is 14 amino acids. Germline V CDR1 and CDR2: SQVTM, ANQGSEA. Trimming took 5 bases from V and 2 from J, leaving 15 bases between them. The CDR3 bases that were read are TGCAGCGTTAAGTCCAGGCCCGAGCAAGAGACC. Translated: CSVKSRPEQET. The entire CDR3 protein reads CSVKSRPEQETQYF.

In the case of this clone: The CDR3 is cut off 3 residues early in the read; its end comes from the germline J gene. The chain couples TRBV29-1 to TRBJ2-3; 9 nucleotides line up with TRBD2. J lost 4 bases, V lost 4 bases, and 9 bases had no gene match. CDR1 and CDR2 from the germline V gene are SQVTM and ANQGSEA. This CDR3 comprises 15 residues. The DNA read from the CDR3 is TGCAGCGTTGGAGGTAGCGGGAGTTGGTCAGATACG. Its translation: CSVGGSGSWSDT. The entire CDR3 protein reads CSVGGSGSWSDTQYF.

Comment on this clone: The read ends 3 residues early relative to the CDR3; the germline J gene fills the gap. The V call is TRBV5-1, the J call TRBJ2-3; D is perhaps TRBD2 (6 bases). V lost 0 bases and J lost 1, with 12 bases in between. The CDR3 is made up of 16 amino acids. Germline CDR1 reads SGHRS; CDR2 reads YFSETQ. CDR3 amino acids: CASSLGGGGGTDTQYF. The DNA read from the CDR3 is TGCGCCAGCAGCTTGGGGGGCGGAGGGGGCACAGATACG.

With regard to this clone: The read terminates 3 residues before the CDR3 end, so the remaining end is supplied by the germline J gene. The chain carries TRBV7-9 and TRBJ2-1, with 7 bases lining up with TRBD1. Germline trimming cut 2 bases from V and 9 bases from J; bases unmatched to any gene: 7. Looked up from germline, CDR1 is SEHNR and CDR2 is FQNEAQ (reference sequence). This CDR3 is 14 amino acids long. The sequenced CDR3 bases are TGTGCCAGCAGCTTAATGAAAGGGGGCCGTGAG. Residues: CASSLMKGGRE. The whole CDR3 is CASSLMKGGREQFF.

As to this clone: The read finishes 3 residues shy of the CDR3 end, and the germline J gene is used to complete it. The chain links TRBV19 to TRBJ2-1; 14 bases match TRBD2. V was pared by 4 bases and J by 8 bases, with 7 bases of the junction left unmatched. Per germline, CDR1 LNHDA and CDR2 SQIVND (reference sequence). There are 16 residues in the CDR3. The chain's CDR3 is CASSTGLAGVGDEQFF. The CDR3 DNA, read in part, is TGTGCCAGTAGTACGGGACTAGCGGGAGTTGGCGATGAG.

The chain's CDR3 is CASSLESGRRYTGELFF. The CDR3 DNA, read in part, is TGCGCCAGCAGCTTGGAGAGCGGGAGGCGGTACACCGGGGAG. The chain employs TRBV5-1 and TRBJ2-2, with 9 bases fitting TRBD2. The read stops 3 residues short of the end of the CDR3; the missing end is completed from the germline J gene. The ends lost 0 bases at V and 3 bases at J; junction bases unmatched: 6. Germline loops: CDR1 SGHRS, CDR2 YFSETQ. The CDR3 has 17 amino acids.

Comment on this clone: Sequencing ends 3 residues short of the CDR3 end; the germline J gene provides the rest. This rearrangement joins TRBV10-3 to TRBJ1-4; the match to TRBD1 covers 9 bases. V dropped 4 bases and J dropped 7; count of bases not matched to a gene: 7. Germline V gene sequence: CDR1 ENHRY, CDR2 SYGVKD. The CDR3 is made up of 15 amino acids. The part of the CDR3 DNA that was read is TGTGCCATCAGTGGGGGACAGGGCGAGTCTGAAAAA. Its translation: CAISGGQGESEK. The whole CDR3 region reads CAISGGQGESEKLFF.

Notes on this clone: The CDR3 end lies 3 residues beyond the end of the read and is filled in from the germline J gene. V is TRBV30 and J is TRBJ2-5; 9 bases align to TRBD1. V lost 7 bases to trimming and J lost 4 bases; unmatched junction nucleotides: 4. Germline loops: CDR1 GTSNPN, CDR2 SVGIG (reference sequence). This CDR3 has 12 residues. Partial CDR3 DNA: TGTGCCTCGGGACAGGGCGGAGAGACC. This encodes CASGQGGET. In full, the CDR3 reads CASGQGGETQYF.

Remarks on this clone: The read terminates 3 residues ahead of where the CDR3 ends, so the germline J gene completes it. The rearrangement uses TRBV20-1 and TRBJ2-1; TRBD2 matches 13 bases. The CDR3 has 16 residues. After removal of 2 bases from V and 8 bases from J, the junction contained 9 bases not matched to a gene. From germline, CDR1 is DFQATT and CDR2 SNEGSKA (reference sequence). The CDR3 is CSARNPWTSGSHEQFF. The part of the CDR3 DNA that was read is TGCAGTGCTAGAAACCCTTGGACTAGCGGGAGTCATGAG.

This CDR3 is CASRGTGGRYEQYF. The sequenced part of the CDR3 DNA is TGTGCCAGCAGGGGGACAGGGGGCAGGTACGAG. The chain employs TRBV2 and TRBJ2-7; TRBD1 agrees at 12 bases. The sequenced fragment ends 3 residues before the CDR3 boundary, so the rest is inferred from the germline J gene. The V gene end was trimmed by 6 bases and the J gene end by 4 bases; junction bases not matched to a gene: 4. Looked up from germline, CDR1 is SNHLY and CDR2 is FYNNEI. CDR3 size: 14 residues.

Worth noting for this clone: Sequencing ends 3 residues short of the CDR3 end; the germline J gene provides the rest. V and J are TRBV30 and TRBJ2-5, with D maybe TRBD2 (6 bases). Germline CDR1 and CDR2: GTSNPN and SVGIG (reference sequence). Deletions cut 0 bases from V and 4 bases from J, with 12 bases between. The CDR3 has 14 residues. The CDR3 loop reads CAWSVIQEGETQYF. Incomplete CDR3 DNA: TGTGCCTGGAGTGTAATACAGGAGGGAGAGACC.

Worth noting for this clone: One end of the junction is discordant with germline, which a read error may explain. CDR3 DNA (partial): TGTGCTAGCACCCGGAGGACACAATGGGGCACCTATAATTCACCC. This gives the protein CASTRRTQWGTYNSP. From start to end, the CDR3 is CASTRRTQWGTYNSPLHF. This chain connects TRBV7-7 to TRBJ1-6; D is perhaps TRBD1 (5 bases). The read gets to within 3 residues of the CDR3 end, and the germline J gene fills in the rest. The CDR3 runs 18 residues. Germline V gives CDR1 SSHAT, CDR2 FNYEAQ (reference sequence).

About this clone: The read ends 3 residues early relative to the CDR3; the germline J gene fills the gap. The sample carries other DNA sequences with the same CDR3. This chain connects TRBV19 to TRBJ2-7; perhaps TRBD1 as D (6 bases). Germline lookup yields CDR1 LNHDA and CDR2 SQIVND (reference sequence). The CDR3 consists of 13 residues. V was cut by 4 bases and J by 2 bases, with 9 bases left in between. The CDR3 loop is CASSTGQTYEQYF. The sequenced CDR3 bases are TGTGCCAGTAGTACCGGACAGACCTACGAG.

About this clone: The read ends 3 residues early relative to the CDR3; the germline J gene fills the gap. The V call is TRBV30, the J call TRBJ2-5, with no clear D. CDR3 length equals 12 residues. CDR1 and CDR2 from the germline V gene are GTSNPN and SVGIG (reference sequence). V lost 5 bases and J lost 4, with 11 bases in between. CDR3 DNA (partial): TGTGCCTGGTTAGTCCCTGGAGAGACC. Its translation: CAWLVPGET. The complete CDR3 sequence is CAWLVPGETQYF.

CDR3 bases read: TGTGCCAGTAGTAAGGGGACGGGACAGGTCTTTGGACAGCCC. Translation: CASSKGTGQVFGQP. The entire CDR3 is CASSKGTGQVFGQPQHF. J is TRBJ1-5 and V is TRBV19; 8 nucleotides line up with TRBD1. The read terminates 3 residues before the CDR3 end, so the remaining end is supplied by the germline J gene. This CDR3 is 17 amino acids long. Germline values: CDR1 LNHDA, CDR2 SQIVND (reference sequence). Unmatched junction bases numbered 15, after V lost 4 bases and J lost 7 bases.

To note about this clone: The read comes to an end 3 residues before the CDR3 does, leaving the germline J gene to fill in the end. The chain couples TRBV7-9 to TRBJ2-7; 8 bases are a match to TRBD1. This CDR3 is 15 amino acids long. Germline values: CDR1 SEHNR, CDR2 FQNEAQ (reference sequence). Unmatched junction bases numbered 12, after V lost 5 bases and J lost 6 bases. This CDR3 is CASSIYRGMNSEQYF. Partial CDR3 DNA: TGTGCCAGCAGCATTTACAGGGGGATGAATTCCGAG.

For this clone: The DNA ends 3 residues before the CDR3 does, and the rest of the CDR3 is filled in from the germline J gene. This chain connects TRBV5-4 to TRBJ1-2, with D possibly being TRBD1 (6 bases). The CDR3 spans 16 residues. Germline values: CDR1 SGHNT, CDR2 YYREEE (reference sequence). CDR3 DNA, as far as it was read: TGTGCCAGCAGCTCCTCGGGCGGGGGGCTGGTAGGGGGC. Encoded protein: CASSSSGGGLVGG. The full CDR3 protein is CASSSSGGGLVGGYTF.

Regarding this clone: The read falls 3 residues short of the CDR3 end, and the missing part is taken from the germline J gene. The chain joins TRBV7-2 to TRBJ2-1, with a weak D call TRBD2 (6 bases). The CDR3 contains 17 residues. V dropped 0 bases and J dropped 0 bases, with 12 bases sitting between them. Germline V gene lookup returns CDR1 SGHTA and CDR2 FQGNSA. The CDR3 DNA, read in part, is TGTGCCAGCAGCTTAGCGATGGCGGGGCCCTCCTACAATGAG. The encoded protein is CASSLAMAGPSYNE. The CDR3 as a whole reads CASSLAMAGPSYNEQFF.

Partial CDR3 DNA: TGTGCCAGCAGCTTAGCCCCAGGGGCTGGGGCCAACGTC. Protein product: CASSLAPGAGANV. In full, the CDR3 reads CASSLAPGAGANVLTF. The chain recombines TRBV7-2 with TRBJ2-6, with a possible D match to TRBD1 (6 bases). The CDR3 end is not reached by the read, which stops 3 residues before it; the germline J gene fills it in. Trimming took off 0 bases at V and 2 bases at J, with 8 bases between the two ends. The CDR3 consists of 16 residues. Germline V gene lookup returns CDR1 SGHTA and CDR2 FQGNSA.

To note about this clone: The CDR3 is cut off 3 residues early in the read; its end comes from the germline J gene. V and J are TRBV19 and TRBJ2-2; the match to TRBD2 covers 9 bases. The ends lost 5 bases at V and 3 bases at J; junction bases unmatched: 4. CDR1 and CDR2 from the germline V gene are LNHDA and SQIVND (reference sequence). This CDR3 is built from 15 residues. The CDR3 here is CASSPRGGDTGELFF. CDR3 DNA, as far as it was read: TGTGCCAGTAGTCCGCGGGGGGGCGACACCGGGGAG.

About this clone: One junction end disagrees with the germline gene, perhaps due to a read error. The read ends 3 residues early relative to the CDR3; the germline J gene fills the gap. V gene TRBV4-2 combines with J gene TRBJ2-1; 8 nucleotides agree with TRBD1. The CDR3 is made up of 16 amino acids. From germline, CDR1 is LGHNA and CDR2 YNFKEQ. The CDR3 bases that were read are TGCGCCAGCAGCCGAACAACAGGGGGTACCTACAATGAG. Encoded protein: CASSRTTGGTYNE. The full CDR3 sequence reads CASSRTTGGTYNEQFF.

Notes on this clone: The observed sequence ends 3 residues before the CDR3 terminus, with the missing tail filled in from the germline J gene. The chain uses TRBV7-3 and TRBJ2-1; TRBD2 aligns across 9 bases. After removal of 1 base from V and 4 bases from J, the junction contained 8 bases not matched to a gene. CDR3 length: 17 amino acids. The V gene's germline CDR1 is SGHTA and CDR2 FQGTGA. The CDR3 sequence is CASSLNPPSGTYNEQFF. CDR3 DNA, as far as it was read: TGTGCCAGCAGCTTAAACCCCCCTAGCGGGACATACAATGAG.